This is a list of T cell receptor beta chains from one sample in a study of control samples from healthy donors and cancer patients. Data came from immunoSEQ multiplex PCR; TCRdb stores just in-frame clones and leaves some out. The sample has around 20,000 clones, around 84% seen once. Sequenced: PBMCs. All receptors derive from a man aged 80 or over with head and neck cancer. Each CDR3 is given with its conserved first and last residue. The order of the fields is D gene, V gene, J gene, clone size, CDR3 protein, CDR3 DNA. D genes are given only for firm matches. Clone size, where shown, is once, few, many, or a class for clones that have expanded.

NA	TRBV11-2	TRBJ1-1	NA	CASSGWTEMNTEAFF	TGTGCCAGCAGCGGCTGGACAGAAATGAACACTGAAGCTTTCTTT
NA	TRBV27	TRBJ2-5	NA	CANPGRAQETQYF	TGTGCCAACCCGGGACGAGCTCAAGAGACCCAGTACTTC
NA	TRBV9	TRBJ1-2	once	CASSVGRNHGYTF	TGTGCCAGCAGCGTCGGACGGAACCACGGCTACACCTTC
TRBD1	TRBV18	TRBJ2-7	NA	CASSLIQGTASWRYF	TGTGCCAGCTCACTAATACAGGGGACCGCGAGTTGGCGGTACTTC
TRBD2	TRBV5-1	TRBJ2-1	once	CASSRDSLAGVGNEQFF	TGCGCCAGCAGCCGGGATAGTCTAGCGGGAGTGGGCAATGAGCAGTTCTTC
TRBD2	TRBV9	TRBJ2-3	NA	CASSAAGGSTDTQYF	TGTGCCAGCAGCGCAGCGGGGGGTAGCACAGATACGCAGTATTTT
NA	TRBV5-1	TRBJ2-1	NA	CASSKRRDSYNEQFF	TGCGCCAGCAGCAAACGAAGGGACTCCTACAATGAGCAGTTCTTC
NA	TRBV4-1	TRBJ1-2	few	CASSQDRGIGYGYTF	TGCGCCAGCAGCCAAGATCGGGGGATTGGCTATGGCTACACCTTC
NA	TRBV15	TRBJ1-5	NA	CATSRAPWASNQPQHF	TGTGCCACCAGCAGAGCCCCATGGGCAAGCAATCAGCCCCAGCATTTT
NA	TRBV7-9	TRBJ2-3	NA	CASRKGTSTDTQYF	TGTGCCAGCAGGAAAGGGACAAGCACAGATACGCAGTATTTT
NA	TRBV27	TRBJ2-7	NA	CASSRLDEQYF	TGTGCCAGCAGTCGTTTGGACGAGCAGTACTTC
TRBD2	TRBV2	TRBJ2-5	NA	CASSIGTSGRAGETQYF	TGTGCCAGCAGTATTGGGACTAGCGGGAGGGCCGGAGAGACCCAGTACTTC
TRBD2	TRBV6-5	TRBJ2-3	NA	CASTKRGGTDTQYF	TGTGCCAGCACCAAACGGGGGGGCACAGATACGCAGTATTTT
TRBD1	TRBV6-5	TRBJ1-1	NA	CASRRQGWDTEAFF	TGTGCCAGCAGGCGACAGGGATGGGACACTGAAGCTTTCTTT
NA	TRBV7-8	TRBJ1-1	NA	CATGLERGTEAFF	TGTGCCACTGGTCTCGAGCGGGGAACTGAAGCTTTCTTT
NA	TRBV5-6	TRBJ2-7	NA	CASSPGGGASYEQYF	TGTGCCAGCAGCCCCGGTGGGGGGGCCTCCTACGAGCAGTACTTC
NA	TRBV7-9	TRBJ1-4	NA	CASSTNEKLFF	TGTGCCTCCTCAACTAATGAAAAACTGTTTTTT
NA	TRBV7-9	TRBJ1-1	NA	CASSPTGLLTEAFF	TGTGCCAGCAGCCCGACCGGTCTCCTGACTGAAGCTTTCTTT
NA	TRBV29-1	TRBJ1-2	NA	CSVGRGFYGYTF	TGCAGCGTTGGAAGGGGGTTCTATGGCTACACCTTC
NA	TRBV27	TRBJ2-7	NA	CASSRGYEQYF	TGTGCCAGCAGCAGAGGGTACGAGCAGTACTTC
NA	TRBV23-1	TRBJ1-2	NA	CASSHGDANYGYTF	TGCGCCAGCAGTCACGGGGATGCCAACTATGGCTACACCTTC
NA	TRBV6-5	TRBJ2-7	NA	CASLGGFSEQYF	TGTGCCAGCTTAGGAGGGTTTAGCGAGCAGTACTTC
TRBD1	TRBV7-9	TRBJ2-5	NA	CASNRQGWETQYF	TGTGCCAGCAACCGACAGGGATGGGAGACCCAGTACTTC
NA	TRBV25-1	TRBJ2-4	NA	CASSEPGKNIQYF	TGTGCCAGCAGTGAGCCAGGCAAAAACATTCAGTACTTC
NA	TRBV30	TRBJ2-7	NA	CAWTSASYEQYF	TGTGCCTGGACTAGCGCCTCCTACGAGCAGTACTTC